This T cell receptor (beta chain) was found in a study of cytomegalovirus exposure and HLA in healthy donors. In the study overall: Earlier, fewer than 140 million unique TCR beta sequences were recovered from approximately 200 million T cells by an analysis. Findings of the study overall: Analysis was performed later, and it showed HLA-associated TCR beta chains to be more clonally expanded than equally common others. Overall, around 160 TCR beta chains were annotated as cytomegalovirus-associated.

This clone has just one count. Its antigen is undetermined. Primers: 60 Vbeta forward and 13 Jbeta reverse. Method: immunoSEQ multiplex PCR; TCRdb's copy keeps in-frame clones and lacks some. The sample lists 150,000 to 200,000 clones, 65% to 80% occurring once. The CDR3 totals 16 residues. CDR1 and CDR2 (germline): SQVTM, ANQGSEA. Unmatched junction bases numbered 15, after V lost 5 bases and J lost 6 bases. The clonotype was recovered from a woman aged 45-59 years in good health and CMV-seropositive. Sequenced: PBMCs. The V call is TRBV29-1, the J call TRBJ2-7; TRBD2 matches 11 bases. The CDR3 is CSVSWFGTSGKGEQYF. The DNA for the CDR3 is TGCAGCGTTTCTTGGTTCGGGACTAGCGGTAAAGGCGAGCAGTACTTC.